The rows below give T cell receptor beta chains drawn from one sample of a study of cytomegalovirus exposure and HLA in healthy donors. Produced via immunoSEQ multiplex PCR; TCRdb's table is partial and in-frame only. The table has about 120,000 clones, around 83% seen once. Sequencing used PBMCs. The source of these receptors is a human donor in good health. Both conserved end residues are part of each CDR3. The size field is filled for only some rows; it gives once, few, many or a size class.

CASTTGTDDGYTF | - | TRBV11-2
CASSTTGMTEAFF | - | TRBV28
CASRRGTDTQYF | few | TRBV6-6
CASSFLGLATDTQYF | once | TRBV7-2
CASSLQKTSGGAAYTQYF | - | TRBV2
CASTTPRGGSPLHF | - | TRBV6-5
CASSPQSQLAYEQYF | - | TRBV7-9
CASSRDRENEKLFF | - | TRBV7-9
CASSAGEGLNTEAFF | - | TRBV9
CASSPLPPRTRGEQYF | - | TRBV28
CASGTSGRETQYF | - | TRBV2
CASTSVTGQSYNEQFF | - | TRBV7-9
CASSTAVAGDTDTQYF | - | TRBV11-2
CASSQPSGSYNEQFF | few | TRBV4-1
CASSGGVNPAAYGYTF | once | TRBV27
CASSELAGGLSDEQFF | - | TRBV6-1
CASSQAGAGFENIQYF | - | TRBV4-1
CASSSPLLGGELFF | - | TRBV7-9
CASSQSRWRGSPGDEQFF | once | TRBV23-1
CASSPATQDEQYF | - | TRBV18
CASSSELGRNTEAFF | - | TRBV5-1
CSALAGNEQFF | - | TRBV20-1
CASSSTSGRDTQYF | - | TRBV6-6
CAISDATLAGSTDTQYF | - | TRBV10-3
CASSFQGAGTEAFF | - | TRBV27
CASSLYGGNEKLFF | - | TRBV28
CASSNPGTETYEQYF | once | TRBV6-6
CASSGGQGYGYTF | - | TRBV19
CASSLLQDTEAFF | - | TRBV7-3
CASSFSGGSEETQYF | - | TRBV5-1
CASSYSTVPTNEKLFF | few | TRBV6-5
CASSPGTGDYNEQFF | - | TRBV5-1
CASFSAGLSNTEAFF | - | TRBV2
CSVESTGAGNTIYF | few | TRBV29-1
CASSLTAANTGELFF | - | TRBV5-1
CASSHLVRGPSGELFF | - | TRBV7-9
CASNGDRASNTGELFF | once | TRBV25-1
CASSYSRSNYGYTF | - | TRBV6-5
CASSYSLPPYEQYF | - | TRBV6-5
CASSVALRGDLYNEQFF | - | TRBV9
CASSVGESPLHF | - | TRBV9
CASSGLAGGQNEQFF | - | TRBV6-5